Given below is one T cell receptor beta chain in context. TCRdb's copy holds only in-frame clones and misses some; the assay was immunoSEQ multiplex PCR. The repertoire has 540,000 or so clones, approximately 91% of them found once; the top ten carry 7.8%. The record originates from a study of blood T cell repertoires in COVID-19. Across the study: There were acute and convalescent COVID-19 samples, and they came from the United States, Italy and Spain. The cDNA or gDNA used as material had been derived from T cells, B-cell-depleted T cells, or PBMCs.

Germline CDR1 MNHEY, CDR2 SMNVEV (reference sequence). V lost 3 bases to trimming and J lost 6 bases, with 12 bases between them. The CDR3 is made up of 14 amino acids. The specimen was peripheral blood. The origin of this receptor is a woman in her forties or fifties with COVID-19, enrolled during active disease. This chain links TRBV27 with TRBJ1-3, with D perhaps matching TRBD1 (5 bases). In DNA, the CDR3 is TGTGCCAGCAGTTTTTCAGGGCTGGCAAACACCATATATTTT. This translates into CASSFSGLANTIYF.